These 5 T cell receptor beta chains were all obtained from the same sample, sequenced in a study of control samples from healthy donors and cancer patients. TCRdb's copy holds only in-frame clones and misses some; the assay was immunoSEQ multiplex PCR. The data hold around 29,000 clones, with 65% to 80% observed a single time. The sequenced sample consisted of PBMCs. The source of these receptors is a man aged 55 to 69 with head and neck cancer.

The rearrangement links TRBV2 to TRBJ2-7, with D perhaps TRBD1 or TRBD2 (6 bases each). V was clipped by 6 bases and J by 7 bases, with 19 bases between them. Looked up from germline, CDR1 is SNHLY and CDR2 is FYNNEI. The CDR3 runs to 14 residues. In nucleotides, the CDR3 is TGTGCCAGCAGAGGAGGGACATACCCTGTGGAGCAGTACTTC. It yields the protein CASRGGTYPVEQYF.

This clone was detected only a few times. V gene TRBV10-3 combines with J gene TRBJ1-4; D gene unclear. CDR1 is ENHRY, CDR2 SYGVKD, per germline. This CDR3 comprises 13 residues. Between the trimmed V and J ends, which lost 8 bases and 5 bases, there was a span of 12 bases. CDR3 sequence (DNA): TGTGCCATCTACGACGGGCGAAATGAAAAACTGTTTTTT. It yields the protein CAIYDGRNEKLFF.

The chain recombines TRBV28 with TRBJ1-5, with TRBD1 matching 8 bases. CDR1 MDHEN and CDR2 SYDVKM come from the germline V gene. Trimming cost V 10 bases and J 2 bases; bases outside gene matches: 1. This CDR3 is 12 amino acids long. As DNA, the CDR3 is TGTGCCACGGACAGGGGCAATCAGCCCCAGCATTTT. It codes for CATDRGNQPQHF.

The chain uses TRBV7-2 and TRBJ2-3; D ambiguous. The germline V and J ends were trimmed by 4 bases and 2 bases, with 4 bases remaining between them. There are 12 residues in the CDR3. In germline, CDR1 is SGHTA, CDR2 FQGNSA. This chain's CDR3 is CASSSFTDTQYF. In nucleotides, the CDR3 is TGTGCCAGCAGCTCTTTCACAGATACGCAGTATTTT.

The CDR3 bases are TGTGCCAGTAGTATAGGAGGGGCTGGGGCCAACGTCCTGACTTTC. Protein: CASSIGGAGANVLTF. The V and J genes are TRBV19 and TRBJ2-6; either TRBD1 or TRBD2 may supply D (5 bases each). Germline values: CDR1 LNHDA, CDR2 SQIVND (reference sequence). Deletions cut 1 base from V and 2 bases from J, with 6 bases between. The CDR3 extends over 15 amino acids.